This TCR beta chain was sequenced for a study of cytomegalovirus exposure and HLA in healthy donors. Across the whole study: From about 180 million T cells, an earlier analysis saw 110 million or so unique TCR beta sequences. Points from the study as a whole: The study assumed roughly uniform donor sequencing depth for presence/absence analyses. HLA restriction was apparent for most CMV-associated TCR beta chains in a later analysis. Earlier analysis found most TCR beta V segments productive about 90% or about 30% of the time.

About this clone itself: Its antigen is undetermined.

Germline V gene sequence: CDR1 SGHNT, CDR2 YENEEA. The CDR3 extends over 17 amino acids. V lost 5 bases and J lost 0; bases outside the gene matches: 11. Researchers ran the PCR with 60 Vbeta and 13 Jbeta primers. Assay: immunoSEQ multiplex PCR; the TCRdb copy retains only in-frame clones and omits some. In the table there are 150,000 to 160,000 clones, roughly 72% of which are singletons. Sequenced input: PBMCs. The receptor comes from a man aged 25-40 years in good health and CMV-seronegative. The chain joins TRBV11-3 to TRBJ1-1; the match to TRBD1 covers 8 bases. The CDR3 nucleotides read TGTGCCAGCAGCCCCGGGACAGGTTCGACTTTGAACACTGAAGCTTTCTTT. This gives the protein CASSPGTGSTLNTEAFF.